These 30 T cell receptor beta chains originate from one sample sequenced in a study of blood T cell repertoires in COVID-19. Method: immunoSEQ multiplex PCR; TCRdb's copy keeps in-frame clones and lacks some. The table records fewer than 90,000 clones, less than 85% of them present only once. The source material was peripheral blood. The origin of the receptors is an elderly woman with acute or convalescent COVID-19.

The chain couples TRBV7-6 to TRBJ2-7, with 10 bases lining up with TRBD2. Germline CDR1 SGHVS, CDR2 FNYEAQ. After removal of 1 base from V and 4 bases from J, the junction contained 16 bases not matched to a gene. This CDR3 comprises 19 residues. The CDR3: CASSLEFVASGSVEYEQYF. In DNA, the CDR3 is TGTGCCAGCAGCTTAGAATTCGTGGCTAGCGGGAGCGTTGAGTACGAGCAGTACTTC. The full variable domain, with the rest looked up from reference TRBV7-6 and TRBJ2-7, is GAGVSQSPRYKVTKRGQDVALRCDPISGHVSLYWYRQALGQGPEFLTYFNYEAQQDKSGLPNDRFSAERPEGSISTLTIQRTEQRDSAMYRCASSLEFVASGSVEYEQYFGPGTRLTVT.

J is TRBJ1-6 and V is TRBV7-8; TRBD1 is a possible D gene (5 bases). Per the germline V gene, CDR1 is SGHVS and CDR2 is FQNEAQ. The CDR3 consists of 16 residues. Trimming removed 0 bases at V and 9 bases at J, with 15 bases between. The CDR3 coding sequence is TGTGCCAGCAGCTTAGCGGAGGAGGGACTGGGTTCACCCCTCCACTTT. Residues: CASSLAEEGLGSPLHF.

The rearrangement joins TRBV15 to TRBJ2-7, with D maybe TRBD1 (5 bases). Trimming removed 5 bases at V and 6 bases at J, with 17 bases between. Per the germline V gene, CDR1 is LNHNV and CDR2 is YYDKDF (reference sequence). The CDR3 runs to 14 residues. CDR3 loop: CATSDRRRGFEQYF. In DNA, the CDR3 is TGTGCCACCAGCGACAGACGCCGCGGTTTCGAGCAGTACTTC.

The V gene is TRBV9, the J gene TRBJ1-6, with 7 bases fitting TRBD1. The CDR3 is made up of 13 amino acids. CDR1 is SGDLS and CDR2 is YYNGEE in the germline V gene. The J segment lost 10 bases and the V segment lost 3 bases, leaving 4 bases of the junction unmatched. In nucleotides, the CDR3 is TGTGCCAGCAGCGAGACAGGGCGGTCACCCCTCCACTTT. Encoded protein: CASSETGRSPLHF.

This clone was picked up one time. The V call is TRBV18, the J call TRBJ1-6; no firm D call. V gave up 2 bases and J gave up 8 bases, with 22 bases separating them. CDR1 and CDR2 from the germline V gene are KGHSH and LQKENI. The CDR3 extends over 18 amino acids. The CDR3 region has the DNA TGTGCCAGCTCACCAAGCGAGGGCACGCCAACGTGGGATTCACCCCTCCACTTT. This translates into CASSPSEGTPTWDSPLHF.

The CDR3 here is CASSPRTGNEQYF. The CDR3 DNA reads as TGTGCCAGCAGCCCTAGGACAGGGAACGAGCAGTACTTC. V gene TRBV3-1 (or the pseudogene TRBV3-2) combines with J gene TRBJ2-7, with TRBD1 matching 8 bases. Germline lookup yields CDR1 LGHDT and CDR2 YNNKEL (reference sequence). The J segment lost 5 bases and the V segment lost 4 bases, leaving 4 bases of the junction unmatched. The CDR3 spans 13 residues.

The chain joins TRBV6-1 to TRBJ1-1, with D perhaps TRBD1 (6 bases). V was cut by 3 bases and J by 10 bases, with 15 bases left in between. From germline, CDR1 is MNHNS and CDR2 SASEGT. The CDR3 runs to 13 residues. The CDR3 coding sequence is TGTGCCAGCAGTGAGCAGGGGCGGAGTCGAGCTTTCTTT. This codes for CASSEQGRSRAFF.

The gene calls are TRBV7-9 and TRBJ2-2; possible D gene TRBD1, 6 bases. The germline gives CDR1 SEHNR, CDR2 FQNEAQ (reference sequence). The CDR3 runs to 17 residues. Trimming removed 3 bases at V and 0 bases at J, with 14 bases between. The CDR3 loop is CASSFPGGRSNTGELFF. Here the CDR3 DNA reads TGTGCCAGCAGCTTCCCTGGGGGCCGATCGAACACCGGGGAGCTGTTTTTT.

Written as DNA, the CDR3 is TGTGCCAGCAGCTCCGGCCCCGGGCGGGGGGGCGGTGAGACCCAGTACTTC. Translating gives CASSSGPGRGGGETQYF. This chain links TRBV7-2 with TRBJ2-5; 9 bases are a match to TRBD2. CDR1 is SGHTA and CDR2 is FQGNSA in the germline V gene. The V gene end was trimmed by 4 bases and the J gene end by 5 bases; junction bases not matched to a gene: 14. The CDR3 is 17 amino acids.

The V call is TRBV30, the J call TRBJ1-2, with D possibly being TRBD1 (6 bases). V gave up 1 base and J gave up 3 bases, with 12 bases separating them. There are 14 residues in the CDR3. Germline CDR1 and CDR2: GTSNPN and SVGIG (reference sequence). The CDR3 loop is CAWSGFRQDYGYTF. CDR3 bases: TGTGCCTGGAGTGGATTCCGACAGGACTATGGCTACACCTTC.

This rearrangement joins TRBV2 to TRBJ2-2; D is possibly TRBD2 (5 bases). The CDR3 spans 12 residues. The germline CDR1 and CDR2 sequences are SNHLY and FYNNEI. V dropped 11 bases and J dropped 2 bases, with 9 bases sitting between them. This CDR3 reads CACSANTGELFF. DNA for the CDR3: TGTGCCTGTAGCGCAAACACCGGGGAGCTGTTTTTT. Complete variable domain (other parts from reference TRBV2 and TRBJ2-2): EPEVTQTPSHQVTQMGQEVILRCVPISNHLYFYWYRQILGQKVEFLVSFYNNEISEKSEIFDDQFSVERPDGSNFTLKIRSTKLEDSAMYFCACSANTGELFFGEGSRLTVL.

This sequence joins TRBV9 and TRBJ2-7; the D gene is possibly TRBD1 (5 bases). The V and J ends lost 0 bases and 7 bases respectively, with 11 bases between them. CDR1 and CDR2 (germline): SGDLS, YYNGEE. This CDR3 has 13 residues. The CDR3 DNA follows: TGTGCCAGCAGCGTAGTACCAGGGAAAGAGCAGTACTTC. It specifies CASSVVPGKEQYF.

The chain is built from TRBV2 and TRBJ1-6; 8 bases line up with TRBD1. The CDR3 sequence is 14 residues long. Germline V gene data show CDR1 as SNHLY and CDR2 as FYNNEI. V was pared by 6 bases and J by 8 bases, with 6 bases of the junction left unmatched. This CDR3 reads CASRFTGGDSPLHF. CDR3 bases: TGTGCCAGCAGATTTACAGGGGGTGATTCACCCCTCCACTTT. Full variable domain (remainder filled in from reference TRBV2 and TRBJ1-6): EPEVTQTPSHQVTQMGQEVILRCVPISNHLYFYWYRQILGQKVEFLVSFYNNEISEKSEIFDDQFSVERPDGSNFTLKIRSTKLEDSAMYFCASRFTGGDSPLHFGNGTRLTVT.

This chain links TRBV19 with TRBJ2-1, with no clear D. V was trimmed by 5 bases and J by 2 bases, leaving 4 bases between them. The CDR3 runs 12 residues. Germline CDR1 LNHDA, CDR2 SQIVND (reference sequence). CDR3 in DNA: TGTGCCAGTAGTGAGGCCTACAATGAGCAGTTCTTC. Protein sequence: CASSEAYNEQFF.

Only a few counts were recorded for this clone. The chain recombines TRBV5-6 with TRBJ2-3; 15 bases map to TRBD2. J was trimmed by 9 bases and V by 7 bases; bases with no gene match: 9. CDR3 length: 15 amino acids. Germline V gene data show CDR1 as SGHDT and CDR2 as YYEEEE. Here the CDR3 DNA reads TGTGCCAGCCTTGGACTAGCGGGGGGGCCGGAAACGCAGTATTTT. This codes for CASLGLAGGPETQYF.

V gene TRBV6-6 combines with J gene TRBJ2-2; 9 bases are shared with TRBD1. Trimming at V came to 2 bases and at J to 3 bases, leaving 4 bases not matched to a gene. The CDR3 is 16 residues long. Germline V lookup: CDR1 MNHNY, CDR2 SVGAGI (reference sequence). As DNA, the CDR3 is TGTGCCAGCAGTTACAGGACAGGGGTAGACACCGGGGAGCTGTTTTTT. It codes for CASSYRTGVDTGELFF.

This chain joins TRBV20-1 and TRBJ2-1, with 7 bases fitting TRBD2. With 3 bases clipped from V and 4 bases from J, the junction kept 9 bases outside the gene matches. This CDR3 comprises 15 residues. Germline lookup yields CDR1 DFQATT and CDR2 SNEGSKA (reference sequence). Written as DNA, the CDR3 is TGCAGTGCTAGTGAGGTGGAGCGGGAATACAATGAGCAGTTCTTC. The encoded protein is CSASEVEREYNEQFF.

The chain uses TRBV5-1 and TRBJ1-2, with 10 bases identical to TRBD1. Trimming cost V 4 bases and J 3 bases; bases outside gene matches: 9. Germline V gives CDR1 SGHRS, CDR2 YFSETQ. There are 16 residues in the CDR3. Here the CDR3 DNA reads TGCGCCAGCAGCAAAGCGACAGGGGGCGCTGACTATGGCTACACCTTC. Translating gives CASSKATGGADYGYTF.

A remark on this clone: This sample also contains other DNA sequences that code for the same CDR3. This chain uses TRBV15 with TRBJ2-7; 7 bases match TRBD1. The germline CDR1 and CDR2 sequences are LNHNV and YYDKDF (reference sequence). The CDR3 loop spans 14 amino acids. Trimming cost V 1 base and J 2 bases; bases outside gene matches: 2. In DNA, the CDR3 is TGTGCCACCAGCAGAGCAGGGGGACCCTACGAGCAGTACTTC. As protein: CATSRAGGPYEQYF.

The chain is built from TRBV7-2 and TRBJ2-7, with 8 bases fitting TRBD2. The ends lost 1 base at V and 6 bases at J; junction bases unmatched: 8. Looked up from germline, CDR1 is SGHTA and CDR2 is FQGNSA. This CDR3 has 15 amino acids. The CDR3 protein is CASSLDGTSLREQYF. The CDR3 nucleotides are TGTGCCAGCAGCTTAGATGGGACTAGTCTTCGCGAGCAGTACTTC.

The chain joins TRBV5-1 to TRBJ2-5; 10 bases agree with TRBD1. V shed 2 bases and J 2 bases; nucleotides not matched to a gene: 9. The germline gives CDR1 SGHRS, CDR2 YFSETQ. This CDR3 contains 17 residues. CDR3 sequence (DNA): TGCGCCAGCAGCTTTACTCCGAAGGGACAGGGGCAAGAGACCCAGTACTTC. Translating it yields CASSFTPKGQGQETQYF.

The V gene is TRBV7-9, the J gene TRBJ1-1, with TRBD1 matching 8 bases. J lost 2 bases, V lost 5 bases, and 4 bases had no gene match. The CDR3 length is 14 residues. CDR1 is SEHNR, CDR2 FQNEAQ, per germline (reference sequence). CDR3 sequence: CASSRTGLNTEAFF. CDR3 nucleotide sequence: TGTGCCAGCAGCCGGACAGGGCTTAACACTGAAGCTTTCTTT. Using reference TRBV7-9 and TRBJ1-1 for the parts outside the CDR3, the full variable domain is DTGVSQNPRHKITKRGQNVTFRCDPISEHNRLYWYRQTLGQGPEFLTYFQNEAQLEKSRLLSDRFSAERPKGSFSTLEIQRTEQGDSAMYLCASSRTGLNTEAFFGQGTRLTVV.

This rearrangement joins TRBV2 to TRBJ1-2, with D possibly TRBD1 on 5 matching bases. The V end lost 4 bases, the J end lost 8 bases, and 17 bases lay between the germline ends. The CDR3 is made up of 14 amino acids. CDR1 is SNHLY and CDR2 is FYNNEI in the germline V gene. The CDR3 sequence: CASSARTPQSGYTF. The DNA for the CDR3 is TGTGCCAGCAGTGCCCGGACACCCCAGAGCGGCTACACCTTC.

This rearrangement joins TRBV11-3 to TRBJ2-1; 10 bases are a match to TRBD2. Looked up from germline, CDR1 is SGHNT and CDR2 is YENEEA. The CDR3 is 16 amino acids. Germline trimming cut 1 base from V and 3 bases from J; bases unmatched to any gene: 3. The DNA for the CDR3 is TGTGCCAGCAGCTTAGTCGGGACTAGCGACTACAATGAGCAGTTCTTC. Protein product: CASSLVGTSDYNEQFF.

This sequence joins TRBV11-2 and TRBJ1-6; D gene uncertain. Per the germline V gene, CDR1 is SGHAT and CDR2 is FQNNGV. Trimming stripped 2 bases from V and 8 bases from J, with 7 bases between. CDR3 length: 13 amino acids. CDR3 sequence (DNA): TGTGCCAGCAGCTTAAGAGCCGATTCACCCCTCCACTTT. Translating gives CASSLRADSPLHF.

The V and J genes are TRBV3-1 (or the pseudogene TRBV3-2) and TRBJ1-4; 9 bases line up with TRBD1. CDR1 and CDR2 from the germline V gene are LGHDT and YNNKEL (reference sequence). This CDR3 is built from 15 residues. Losses at the gene ends were 2 bases for V and 7 bases for J; bases not matched to a gene: 5. The CDR3 sequence is CASSQNRGRVEKLFF. Here the CDR3 DNA reads TGTGCCAGCAGCCAAAACAGGGGGCGGGTTGAAAAACTGTTTTTT.

This chain links TRBV6-1 with TRBJ2-5, with D possibly matching TRBD2 (5 bases). This CDR3 is built from 14 residues. Deletions cut 2 bases from V and 5 bases from J, with 12 bases between. Germline V CDR1 and CDR2: MNHNS, SASEGT. The CDR3 DNA reads TGTGCCAGCAGTGAAATCACTAGGCGGGAGACCCAGTACTTC. Protein product: CASSEITRRETQYF.

The V call is TRBV12-3 or TRBV12-4, the J call TRBJ1-1; 10 nucleotides line up with TRBD1. The CDR3 length is 13 residues. The junction had 5 bases not matched to a gene; V was cut back by 5 bases and J by 8 bases. CDR3 residues: CASSPGGQGEAFF. CDR3 DNA sequence: TGTGCCAGCAGTCCCGGGGGACAGGGGGAAGCTTTCTTT.

The V call is TRBV5-5, the J call TRBJ2-5; D perhaps matches TRBD2 (5 bases). The V end was cut by 4 bases, the J end by 0 bases, with 13 bases between. CDR1 and CDR2 (germline): SGHKS, YYEKEE (reference sequence). The CDR3 spans 15 residues. In DNA, the CDR3 is TGTGCCAGCAGCGGCTGGACGGACTACCAAGAGACCCAGTACTTC. This sequence encodes CASSGWTDYQETQYF.

This chain connects TRBV9 to TRBJ1-3, with D unclear. This CDR3 comprises 15 residues. V lost 4 bases and J lost 2, with 13 bases in between. CDR1 and CDR2 from the germline V gene are SGDLS and YYNGEE. The CDR3 nucleotides read TGTGCCAGCAGCCGTCTAGAAAGTCCTGGAAACACCATATATTTT. Protein product: CASSRLESPGNTIYF. Filled out from reference TRBV9 and TRBJ1-3, the complete variable domain reads DSGVTQTPKHLITATGQRVTLRCSPRSGDLSVYWYQQSLDQGLQFLIQYYNGEERAKGNILERFSAQQFPDLHSELNLSSLELGDSALYFCASSRLESPGNTIYFGEGSWLTVV.